This TCR beta chain is from a study of blood T cells in healthy people across ages. Primed by a sample-barcoded 5' primer and a J-beta primer mix, a second PCR proceeded for about 6 to 12 cycles. TCRdb reprocessed the 5' RACE reads via MiXCR and lists one record per CDR3 protein. The table has over 1.5 million distinct CDR3 sequences, 49% seen once. The total RNA that was extracted per sample amounted to at least 5 micrograms. V shed 3 bases and J 0 bases; nucleotides not matched to a gene: 11. This CDR3 is built from 17 residues. CDR1 MGHRA and CDR2 YSYEKL come from the germline V gene. This receptor was obtained from a woman in her forties in good health. The chain is built from TRBV4-1 and TRBJ2-7; TRBD2 matches at 7 bases. Material for sequencing was blood. The DNA for the CDR3 is TGCGCCAGCAGCCATTCGTTCGGACTAGGAAGCTCCTACGAGCAGTACTTC. It is translated as CASSHSFGLGSSYEQYF.